Listed here are 19 T cell receptor beta chains from one sample, sequenced in a study of CD8+CD57+ T cells in acquired aplastic anemia. The patients chosen for sequencing had shown expansion of CD8+CD57+ cells (detected by flow cytometry). Genomic DNA, the template, was used for profiling of the TCR beta VDJ and CDR3. TCRdb independently ran MiXCR on the reads; one entry per CDR3 protein. The sample lists around 150,000 distinct CDR3 sequences, 65% to 75% occurring once. Sequenced input: sorted CD4+, CD8+, or CD8+CD57+ T cells (not recorded which) from PBMCs. The receptor source for this set is a human donor with aplastic anemia.

The gene calls are TRBV29-1 and TRBJ2-2; 7 bases map to TRBD1. Per the germline V gene, CDR1 is SQVTM and CDR2 is ANQGSEA. The V segment lost 7 bases and the J segment 7 bases; nucleotides outside the gene matches: 12. The CDR3 contains 14 residues. The chain's CDR3 is CSATTGQLVGELFF. CDR3 coding DNA: TGCAGCGCTACAACGGGACAGTTGGTCGGGGAGCTGTTTTTT.

The chain links TRBV10-3 to TRBJ2-7, with 10 bases fitting TRBD1. CDR1 and CDR2 from the germline V gene are ENHRY and SYGVKD. Losses at the gene ends were 5 bases for V and 5 bases for J; bases not matched to a gene: 9. This CDR3 region has 15 residues. CDR3 in DNA: TGTGCCATCAGTTTCTCGACAGGGGGCATGAACGAGCAGTACTTC. The encoded protein is CAISFSTGGMNEQYF.

V is TRBV10-3 and J is TRBJ1-6; TRBD1 is a possible D gene (5 bases). The germline V and J ends were trimmed by 6 bases and 9 bases, with 18 bases remaining between them. The CDR3 sequence is 15 residues long. Germline V gene data show CDR1 as ENHRY and CDR2 as SYGVKD. CDR3 protein: CAISQEEGLGSPLHF. The CDR3 coding sequence is TGTGCCATCAGCCAAGAGGAGGGGCTGGGTTCACCCCTCCACTTT.

The rearrangement joins TRBV19 to TRBJ1-2; 8 bases agree with TRBD1. This CDR3 spans 15 amino acids. Per the germline V gene, CDR1 is LNHDA and CDR2 is SQIVND (reference sequence). With 1 base clipped from V and 4 bases from J, the junction kept 5 bases outside the gene matches. Here the CDR3 reads CASSIAGTGGYGYTF. In DNA form, the CDR3 reads TGTGCCAGTAGTATAGCAGGGACAGGAGGCTATGGCTACACCTTC. The full variable domain, in which reference TRBV19 and TRBJ1-2 provide the parts outside the CDR3, is DGGITQSPKYLFRKEGQNVTLSCEQNLNHDAMYWYRQDPGQGLRLIYYSQIVNDFQKGDIAEGYSVSREKKESFPLTVTSAQKNPTAFYLCASSIAGTGGYGYTFGSGTRLTVV.

V usage is TRBV24-1 and J usage is TRBJ2-1; no reliable D call. Trimming removed 4 bases from V and 12 bases from J, with 9 bases in between. There are 11 residues in the CDR3. Germline V gives CDR1 KGHDR, CDR2 SFDVKD. DNA for the CDR3: TGTGCCACCAGTGACGGCCCTCGGCAGTTCTTC. Its protein product is CATSDGPRQFF.

This clonotype was seen once. The rearrangement links TRBV29-1 to TRBJ2-3; D not resolved. The ends were cut back, 4 bases at V and 3 bases at J, with 8 bases in the middle. The CDR3 loop spans 12 amino acids. The germline V gene encodes CDR1 SQVTM and CDR2 ANQGSEA. The CDR3 nucleotides read TGCAGCGTTGCAGGTGGGACAGATACGCAGTATTTT. Amino acids: CSVAGGTDTQYF.

This chain links TRBV20-1 with TRBJ2-7, with a weak D call TRBD1 (6 bases). Germline V gives CDR1 DFQATT, CDR2 SNEGSKA (reference sequence). The CDR3 is 12 amino acids. Trimming left V 6 bases short and J 6 bases short, with 15 bases between. The CDR3 is CSAPPRGGEQYF. The CDR3 region has the DNA TGCAGTGCACCCCCTCGAGGGGGCGAGCAGTACTTC.

This sequence joins TRBV12-3 or TRBV12-4 and TRBJ1-3; tentative D call: TRBD1 (6 bases). The CDR3 is 12 amino acids. V dropped 2 bases and J dropped 9 bases, with 8 bases sitting between them. The CDR3 reads CASSLRGFTIYF. The CDR3 coding sequence is TGTGCCAGCAGTTTAAGGGGGTTCACCATATATTTT.

The rearrangement uses TRBV7-9 and TRBJ2-2; 10 nucleotides match TRBD2. Trimming took 6 bases from V and 7 from J; bases not matched to a gene: 11. The CDR3 is 16 amino acids. Germline-derived CDR1 and CDR2 are SEHNR and FQNEAQ (reference sequence). CDR3 nucleotides: TGTGCCAGCAGTGTAAGAGCGGGGGGGCCTATCGGGGAGCTGTTTTTT. Protein product: CASSVRAGGPIGELFF.

This chain connects TRBV2 to TRBJ1-2, with D maybe TRBD1 (6 bases). The CDR3 spans 15 residues. Germline V gene data show CDR1 as SNHLY and CDR2 as FYNNEI. The germline V and J ends were trimmed by 6 bases and 4 bases, with 18 bases remaining between them. The CDR3 DNA reads TGTGCCAGCAGACCTTCAGGGGCCAGGGGCTATGGCTACACCTTC. It is translated as CASRPSGARGYGYTF. The variable domain in full, with the rest retrieved from reference TRBV2 and TRBJ1-2, is EPEVTQTPSHQVTQMGQEVILRCVPISNHLYFYWYRQILGQKVEFLVSFYNNEISEKSEIFDDQFSVERPDGSNFTLKIRSTKLEDSAMYFCASRPSGARGYGYTFGSGTRLTVV.

This chain connects TRBV7-2 to TRBJ2-7; weak D call: TRBD2 (6 bases). This CDR3 contains 15 residues. Per germline, CDR1 SGHTA and CDR2 FQGNSA. Trimming removed 1 base from V and 2 bases from J, with 12 bases in between. The chain's CDR3 is CASSLGTEGPYEQYF. The CDR3 bases are TGTGCCAGCAGCTTAGGGACGGAGGGGCCCTACGAGCAGTACTTC.

The genes are TRBV7-2 and TRBJ2-5; TRBD2 matches 8 bases. Germline lookup yields CDR1 SGHTA and CDR2 FQGNSA. This CDR3 has 17 amino acids. Trimming cost V 5 bases and J 2 bases; bases outside gene matches: 13. The CDR3: CASSPYHREGGQETQYF. The CDR3 bases are TGTGCCAGCAGCCCATATCACCGGGAGGGCGGACAAGAGACCCAGTACTTC.

The chain joins TRBV7-8 to TRBJ2-5; 8 positions agree with TRBD1. Germline V gives CDR1 SGHVS, CDR2 FQNEAQ. J was trimmed by 3 bases and V by 7 bases; bases with no gene match: 7. The CDR3 consists of 14 residues. The DNA for the CDR3 is TGTGCCAGCATGAGGAACAGGGGGGAAGAGACCCAGTACTTC. Its translation: CASMRNRGEETQYF.

This clonotype appeared many times. This chain joins TRBV5-6 and TRBJ2-5; perhaps TRBD2 as D (7 bases). The CDR3 totals 16 residues. Per the germline V gene, CDR1 is SGHDT and CDR2 is YYEEEE. Between the trimmed V and J ends, which lost 4 bases and 5 bases, there was a span of 21 bases. The CDR3 loop is CASSLRGGWSGETQYF. CDR3 bases: TGTGCCAGCAGCCTGAGGGGGGGTTGGTCGGGTGAGACCCAGTACTTC.

This clonotype was detected once. The chain has TRBV9 and TRBJ2-5, with D possibly matching TRBD2 (6 bases). Trimming pared 4 bases from V and 2 bases from J, leaving 12 bases between. The length of the CDR3 is 14 residues. Germline V gene data show CDR1 as SGDLS and CDR2 as YYNGEE. CDR3: CASSLSGTQETQYF. The DNA of the CDR3 is TGTGCCAGCAGCCTTAGCGGTACGCAAGAGACCCAGTACTTC.

In this sample, this clonotype turned up once. The chain is built from TRBV29-1 and TRBJ1-5; possibly TRBD1 for D (6 bases). The CDR3 loop spans 14 amino acids. Trimming removed 4 bases at V and 0 bases at J, with 10 bases between. The V gene's germline CDR1 is SQVTM and CDR2 ANQGSEA. The CDR3 nucleotides read TGCAGCGTTGTCGACAGGATTAGCAATCAGCCCCAGCATTTT. This translates into CSVVDRISNQPQHF.

The V and J genes are TRBV12-3 or TRBV12-4 and TRBJ2-1; no clear D gene. The V gene lost 6 bases and the J gene lost 4 bases, with 19 bases spanning the gap. The CDR3 is 16 amino acids. The CDR3 DNA sequence: TGTGCCAGCAGACCCAGTTGGGGAACACCGTACAATGAGCAGTTCTTC. This gives the protein CASRPSWGTPYNEQFF.

Many counts were recorded for this clonotype. The chain has TRBV7-3 and TRBJ1-1; tentative D call: TRBD1 (5 bases). V shed 2 bases and J shed 1 base, with 8 bases lying between them. The CDR3 sequence is 14 residues long. Per the germline V gene, CDR1 is SGHTA and CDR2 is FQGTGA. The DNA of the CDR3 is TGTGCCAGCAGCTTACACCAGGGGAACACTGAAGCTTTCTTT. It translates to CASSLHQGNTEAFF. Looking up the rest from reference TRBV7-3 and TRBJ1-1 gives the full variable domain: GAGVSQTPSNKVTEKGKYVELRCDPISGHTALYWYRQSLGQGPEFLIYFQGTGAADDSGLPNDRFFAVRPEGSVSTLKIQRTERGDSAVYLCASSLHQGNTEAFFGQGTRLTVV.

This rearrangement joins TRBV29-1 to TRBJ2-1; TRBD1 agrees at 9 bases. Per germline, CDR1 SQVTM and CDR2 ANQGSEA. The trim removed 4 bases at V and 6 bases at J, leaving 4 bases unmatched. The CDR3 sequence is 13 residues long. Here the CDR3 DNA reads TGCAGCGTTGCAGGGACAGGGTCCAATGAGCAGTTCTTC. The encoded protein is CSVAGTGSNEQFF.